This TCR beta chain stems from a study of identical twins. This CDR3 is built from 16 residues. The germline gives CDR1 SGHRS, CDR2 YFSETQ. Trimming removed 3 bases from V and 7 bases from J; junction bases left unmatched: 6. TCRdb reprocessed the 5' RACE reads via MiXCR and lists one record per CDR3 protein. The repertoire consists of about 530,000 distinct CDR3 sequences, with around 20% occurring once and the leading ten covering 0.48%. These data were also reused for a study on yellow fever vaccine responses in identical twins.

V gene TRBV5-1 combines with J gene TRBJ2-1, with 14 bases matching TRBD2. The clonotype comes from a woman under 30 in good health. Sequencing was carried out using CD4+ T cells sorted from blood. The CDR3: CASSWGTSGRFNEQFF. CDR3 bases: TGCGCCAGCAGCTGGGGGACTAGCGGGAGATTTAATGAGCAGTTCTTC.